This is a list of T cell receptor beta chains from one sample in a study of T cells after yellow fever vaccination. TCRdb reprocessed the 5' RACE reads with MiXCR, giving one entry per CDR3 protein. The data contain 610,000 or so distinct CDR3 sequences, around 12% of them singletons. The sample consisted of PBMCs, taken on the day of the yellow fever booster vaccination. The receptors were gathered from a man aged 25-45 years who received the YFV17D yellow fever vaccine. CDR3s include the opening cysteine and the closing phenylalanine or tryptophan. D genes are given only for firm matches. Expanded clones get a size class; other rows say once, few or many, or leave the size out.

clone size: -
J gene: TRBJ2-7
D gene: -
V gene: TRBV23-1
CDR3 protein: CASSHGGGDRAYEQYF
CDR3 DNA: TGCGCCAGCAGTCATGGGGGTGGTGACAGAGCCTACGAGCAGTACTTC

clone size: -
J gene: TRBJ1-2
D gene: -
V gene: TRBV11-2
CDR3 protein: CASSLGAGRTYGYTF
CDR3 DNA: TGTGCCAGCAGCTTAGGGGCAGGGCGAACCTATGGCTACACCTTC

clone size: -
J gene: TRBJ2-7
D gene: TRBD2
V gene: TRBV3-1
CDR3 protein: CASSQGPGLAGEVQYF
CDR3 DNA: TGTGCCAGCAGCCAAGGACCGGGACTAGCGGGAGAAGTGCAGTACTTC

clone size: -
J gene: TRBJ2-1
D gene: -
V gene: TRBV11-2
CDR3 protein: CASSSEGLSFYNEQFF
CDR3 DNA: TGTGCCAGCAGCTCTGAGGGCCTTTCTTTCTACAATGAGCAGTTCTTC

clone size: -
J gene: TRBJ2-2
D gene: -
V gene: TRBV20-1
CDR3 protein: CSADNRDTNTGELFF
CDR3 DNA: TGCAGTGCTGATAACCGGGACACGAACACCGGGGAGCTGTTTTTT

clone size: many
J gene: TRBJ2-1
D gene: TRBD2
V gene: TRBV11-2
CDR3 protein: CASSPGTSGRALYNEQFF
CDR3 DNA: TGTGCCAGCAGCCCCGGGACTAGCGGGAGGGCCTTGTACAATGAGCAGTTCTTC

clone size: many
J gene: TRBJ2-3
D gene: -
V gene: TRBV5-1
CDR3 protein: CASSNRDSTDTQYF
CDR3 DNA: TGCGCCAGCAGCAACCGGGACTCCACAGATACGCAGTATTTT

clone size: -
J gene: TRBJ1-2
D gene: -
V gene: TRBV27
CDR3 protein: CASSEIPLSNYGYTF
CDR3 DNA: TGTGCCAGCAGTGAGATCCCTCTCTCTAACTATGGCTACACCTTC

clone size: few
J gene: TRBJ2-3
D gene: TRBD2
V gene: TRBV5-4
CDR3 protein: CASSPVAGGRVTDTQYF
CDR3 DNA: TGTGCCAGCAGCCCCGTAGCGGGAGGACGGGTCACAGATACGCAGTATTTT

clone size: -
J gene: TRBJ2-3
D gene: TRBD2
V gene: TRBV9
CDR3 protein: CASSPRTREDTQYF
CDR3 DNA: TGTGCCAGCAGCCCCCGGACTAGAGAAGATACGCAGTATTTT

clone size: few
J gene: TRBJ2-7
D gene: -
V gene: TRBV6-5
CDR3 protein: CASSYSRGSYEQYF
CDR3 DNA: TGTGCCAGCAGTTACAGTCGTGGGTCCTACGAGCAGTACTTC

clone size: -
J gene: TRBJ2-2
D gene: TRBD2
V gene: TRBV4-1
CDR3 protein: CASRSDGGGVTGELFF
CDR3 DNA: TGCGCCAGCAGGTCGGACGGGGGGGGTGTGACCGGGGAGCTGTTTTTT

clone size: few
J gene: TRBJ2-2
D gene: -
V gene: TRBV5-6
CDR3 protein: CASSFFDRGELFF
CDR3 DNA: TGTGCCAGCAGCTTCTTCGACAGAGGGGAGCTGTTTTTT

clone size: -
J gene: TRBJ2-5
D gene: -
V gene: TRBV29-1
CDR3 protein: CSVEEGGPETQYF
CDR3 DNA: TGCAGCGTTGAAGAGGGGGGGCCGGAGACCCAGTACTTC

clone size: -
J gene: TRBJ2-1
D gene: -
V gene: TRBV7-2
CDR3 protein: CASSPRFPGEQFF
CDR3 DNA: TGTGCCAGCTCCCCTAGGTTTCCGGGGGAGCAGTTCTTC

clone size: many
J gene: TRBJ1-2
D gene: -
V gene: TRBV28
CDR3 protein: CASSSGQTYGYTF
CDR3 DNA: TGTGCCAGCAGTTCCGGACAGACCTATGGCTACACCTTC

clone size: few
J gene: TRBJ2-1
D gene: TRBD2
V gene: TRBV5-4
CDR3 protein: CASSGARTSGDNEQFF
CDR3 DNA: TGTGCCAGCAGCGGCGCGAGGACTAGCGGGGACAATGAGCAGTTCTTC

clone size: few
J gene: TRBJ2-7
D gene: -
V gene: TRBV12-3/TRBV12-4
CDR3 protein: CASSHLLEVPEQYF
CDR3 DNA: TGTGCCAGCAGTCACTTATTAGAGGTCCCCGAGCAGTACTTC

clone size: many
J gene: TRBJ2-7
D gene: -
V gene: TRBV12-3/TRBV12-4
CDR3 protein: CASSFTADYEQYF
CDR3 DNA: TGTGCCAGCAGTTTTACGGCGGACTACGAGCAGTACTTC

clone size: -
J gene: TRBJ2-7
D gene: -
V gene: TRBV11-2
CDR3 protein: CASSLQLSLADEQYF
CDR3 DNA: TGTGCCAGCAGCTTGCAGCTGTCCTTGGCGGACGAGCAGTACTTC

clone size: -
J gene: TRBJ2-7
D gene: -
V gene: TRBV3-1
CDR3 protein: CASSQAGLYVSYEQYF
CDR3 DNA: TGTGCCAGCAGCCAAGCGGGACTCTATGTCTCCTACGAGCAGTACTTC

clone size: few
J gene: TRBJ2-7
D gene: -
V gene: TRBV20-1
CDR3 protein: CSAKETVTLRYEQYF
CDR3 DNA: TGCAGTGCAAAAGAGACAGTAACTTTACGCTACGAGCAGTACTTC

clone size: many
J gene: TRBJ2-7
D gene: TRBD1
V gene: TRBV6-5
CDR3 protein: CASTHDRAGGTYEQYF
CDR3 DNA: TGTGCCAGCACCCACGACAGGGCTGGGGGCACCTACGAGCAGTACTTC

clone size: -
J gene: TRBJ2-1
D gene: TRBD2
V gene: TRBV6-1
CDR3 protein: CASSRPGTSGDEQFF
CDR3 DNA: TGTGCCAGCAGTCGTCCCGGGACTAGCGGGGATGAGCAGTTCTTC

clone size: -
J gene: TRBJ2-1
D gene: TRBD2
V gene: TRBV5-6
CDR3 protein: CASNNQGTSGNNEQFF
CDR3 DNA: TGTGCCAGCAACAACCAGGGGACTAGCGGGAACAATGAGCAGTTCTTC

clone size: few
J gene: TRBJ2-2
D gene: TRBD2
V gene: TRBV2
CDR3 protein: CAGSGRVTGELFF
CDR3 DNA: TGTGCCGGGAGCGGGAGGGTTACCGGGGAGCTGTTTTTT

clone size: -
J gene: TRBJ1-1
D gene: -
V gene: TRBV5-1
CDR3 protein: CASSLSQATRAEAFF
CDR3 DNA: TGCGCCAGCAGCCTTTCCCAGGCGACGAGGGCTGAAGCTTTCTTT

clone size: -
J gene: TRBJ1-5
D gene: TRBD1
V gene: TRBV20-1
CDR3 protein: CSADLGQENQPQHF
CDR3 DNA: TGCAGTGCTGACCTGGGACAGGAGAATCAGCCCCAGCATTTT

clone size: -
J gene: TRBJ2-3
D gene: -
V gene: TRBV7-2
CDR3 protein: CASSWGGAGSTDTQYF
CDR3 DNA: TGTGCCAGCAGCTGGGGGGGGGCGGGATCAACAGATACGCAGTATTTT

clone size: few
J gene: TRBJ1-3
D gene: -
V gene: TRBV28
CDR3 protein: CASSLTSGVRGNTIYF
CDR3 DNA: TGTGCCAGCAGTTTAACGTCGGGAGTTCGAGGAAACACCATATATTTT

clone size: -
J gene: TRBJ2-7
D gene: TRBD2
V gene: TRBV6-1
CDR3 protein: CASSRLASRNEQYF
CDR3 DNA: TGTGCCAGCAGTCGACTAGCGAGCCGGAACGAGCAGTACTTC

clone size: once
J gene: TRBJ2-7
D gene: TRBD2
V gene: TRBV18
CDR3 protein: CASSLPSGSGEQYF
CDR3 DNA: TGTGCCAGCTCACTCCCTAGCGGGAGTGGCGAGCAGTACTTC

clone size: few
J gene: TRBJ2-4
D gene: TRBD2
V gene: TRBV20-1
CDR3 protein: CSARDGTGGGYIQYF
CDR3 DNA: TGCAGTGCTAGAGATGGTACGGGAGGAGGGTACATTCAGTACTTC

clone size: many
J gene: TRBJ2-2
D gene: TRBD2
V gene: TRBV7-7
CDR3 protein: CASSTGLVLNTGELFF
CDR3 DNA: TGTGCCAGCAGCACCGGACTAGTCCTGAACACCGGGGAGCTGTTTTTT

clone size: many
J gene: TRBJ2-2
D gene: -
V gene: TRBV12-3/TRBV12-4
CDR3 protein: CASSFPSDGGGELFF
CDR3 DNA: TGTGCCAGCAGTTTCCCCTCTGACGGCGGCGGGGAGCTGTTTTTT

clone size: few
J gene: TRBJ1-6
D gene: -
V gene: TRBV10-3
CDR3 protein: CAISESLTAPAPSSPLHF
CDR3 DNA: TGTGCCATCAGTGAGTCGTTGACAGCGCCGGCTCCTAGCTCACCCCTCCACTTT

clone size: few
J gene: TRBJ2-1
D gene: -
V gene: TRBV4-2
CDR3 protein: CASSQDLASEDEQFF
CDR3 DNA: TGTGCCAGCAGCCAAGATTTGGCTAGCGAAGATGAGCAGTTCTTC

clone size: many
J gene: TRBJ2-1
D gene: -
V gene: TRBV7-2
CDR3 protein: CASSPVVGSGEQFF
CDR3 DNA: TGTGCCAGCAGCCCCGTGGTCGGGAGCGGTGAGCAGTTCTTC

clone size: -
J gene: TRBJ2-1
D gene: TRBD1
V gene: TRBV24-1
CDR3 protein: CATSRQGSSYNEQFF
CDR3 DNA: TGTGCCACCAGTAGACAGGGCAGCTCCTACAATGAGCAGTTCTTC

clone size: -
J gene: TRBJ2-2
D gene: TRBD1
V gene: TRBV6-5
CDR3 protein: CASSNQGAGTGELFF
CDR3 DNA: TGTGCCAGCAGTAACCAGGGGGCGGGCACCGGGGAGCTGTTTTTT

clone size: -
J gene: TRBJ2-7
D gene: TRBD2
V gene: TRBV18
CDR3 protein: CASSPPIGTSGRAHEQYF
CDR3 DNA: TGTGCCAGCTCACCACCAATCGGGACTAGCGGGAGGGCCCACGAGCAGTACTTC

clone size: few
J gene: TRBJ2-1
D gene: -
V gene: TRBV5-8
CDR3 protein: CASRMPITYNEQFF
CDR3 DNA: TGTGCCAGCCGAATGCCTATCACCTACAATGAGCAGTTCTTC

clone size: -
J gene: TRBJ2-3
D gene: TRBD2
V gene: TRBV5-6
CDR3 protein: CASSSIVGLADSTDTQYF
CDR3 DNA: TGTGCCAGCAGCTCGATCGTCGGACTAGCGGATAGCACAGATACGCAGTATTTT

clone size: -
J gene: TRBJ2-5
D gene: TRBD2
V gene: TRBV5-1
CDR3 protein: CASSLSGSGLETQYF
CDR3 DNA: TGCGCCAGCAGCTTGAGCGGGAGCGGATTGGAGACCCAGTACTTC

clone size: few
J gene: TRBJ2-1
D gene: -
V gene: TRBV7-3
CDR3 protein: CASSLSTSSYNEQFF
CDR3 DNA: TGTGCCAGCAGCTTATCAACGAGCTCCTACAATGAGCAGTTCTTC

clone size: -
J gene: TRBJ2-7
D gene: -
V gene: TRBV30
CDR3 protein: CAWRTFSYEQYF
CDR3 DNA: TGTGCCTGGAGAACGTTCTCCTACGAGCAGTACTTC

clone size: -
J gene: TRBJ2-5
D gene: TRBD2
V gene: TRBV20-1
CDR3 protein: CSAARATGGPEETQYF
CDR3 DNA: TGCAGTGCCGCGCGGGCGACGGGAGGGCCGGAGGAGACCCAGTACTTC

clone size: -
J gene: TRBJ2-1
D gene: -
V gene: TRBV5-1
CDR3 protein: CASSLVTSSPQFF
CDR3 DNA: TGCGCCAGCAGCTTGGTGACTAGTAGTCCCCAGTTCTTC

clone size: -
J gene: TRBJ1-3
D gene: -
V gene: TRBV20-1
CDR3 protein: CSARDRSSGNTIYF
CDR3 DNA: TGCAGTGCCCGAGACAGGTCCTCTGGAAACACCATATATTTT

clone size: few
J gene: TRBJ2-5
D gene: TRBD2
V gene: TRBV9
CDR3 protein: CASSDGTSGSRETQYF
CDR3 DNA: TGTGCCAGCAGCGACGGGACTAGCGGGAGTCGGGAGACCCAGTACTTC

clone size: -
J gene: TRBJ2-7
D gene: -
V gene: TRBV7-2
CDR3 protein: CASSLVLDTLGQYF
CDR3 DNA: TGTGCCAGCAGCTTAGTGTTGGACACCCTCGGGCAGTACTTC

clone size: few
J gene: TRBJ2-5
D gene: TRBD1
V gene: TRBV7-2
CDR3 protein: CASSWTGIGETQYF
CDR3 DNA: TGTGCCAGCAGCTGGACAGGAATCGGGGAGACCCAGTACTTC

clone size: -
J gene: TRBJ2-3
D gene: TRBD1
V gene: TRBV5-4
CDR3 protein: CASSFPLGQGDPGGTDTQYF
CDR3 DNA: TGTGCCAGCAGCTTCCCTTTGGGACAGGGGGACCCAGGTGGAACAGATACGCAGTATTTT

clone size: many
J gene: TRBJ1-2
D gene: TRBD1
V gene: TRBV11-2
CDR3 protein: CASSSARGQGVGYTF
CDR3 DNA: TGTGCCAGCAGCTCCGCTAGGGGACAGGGCGTGGGCTACACCTTC

clone size: few
J gene: TRBJ2-3
D gene: -
V gene: TRBV6-1
CDR3 protein: CASTKKTFHSTDTQYF
CDR3 DNA: TGTGCCAGTACTAAAAAAACATTTCATAGCACAGATACGCAGTATTTT